The 8 T cell receptor beta chains given below trace back to one sample, sequenced in a study of blood T cells in healthy people across ages. A sample-barcoded 5' primer and a J-beta primer mix were used in a second PCR of roughly 7 to 12 cycles. MiXCR, applied by TCRdb to the 5' RACE reads, yields one record per CDR3 protein. The data contain roughly 1.6 million distinct CDR3 sequences, 30% to 35% of them singletons. Sequencing input: blood. The receptors originated from a woman aged 25 to 39 in good health.

Details on this clonotype: A much larger clonotype is one base distant, so this may be a read error. V usage is TRBV20-1 and J usage is TRBJ2-5, with TRBD2 matching 8 bases. The germline V gene has CDR1 DFQATT and CDR2 SNEGSKA (reference sequence). This CDR3 has 13 residues. The CDR3 nucleotides are TGCAGTGCTTCGACTAGCGCGAAAGAGACCCGGTACTTC. It yields the protein CSASTSAKETRYF.

The V call is TRBV20-1, the J call TRBJ1-2, with D perhaps TRBD1 (6 bases). CDR3 length equals 12 residues. Trimming removed 3 bases from V and 6 bases from J, with 11 bases in between. From germline, CDR1 is DFQATT and CDR2 SNEGSKA (reference sequence). This CDR3 reads CSASEGGDGYTF. CDR3 bases: TGCAGTGCTAGTGAAGGGGGGGATGGCTACACCTTC.

Only a few counts were recorded for this clonotype. The chain employs TRBV20-1 and TRBJ2-6; TRBD2 matches at 7 bases. The CDR3 has 15 residues. CDR1 is DFQATT and CDR2 is SNEGSKA in the germline V gene (reference sequence). V gave up 2 bases and J gave up 0 bases; unmatched junction bases: 1. CDR3 residues: CSARRGDSGANVLTF. The CDR3 DNA is TGCAGTGCTAGACGGGGGGACTCTGGGGCCAACGTCCTGACTTTC.

The genes are TRBV2 and TRBJ2-3; D is ambiguous. Trimming took off 5 bases at V and 0 bases at J, with 9 bases between the two ends. The length of the CDR3 is 14 residues. Per the germline V gene, CDR1 is SNHLY and CDR2 is FYNNEI. CDR3 loop: CASSRLDSTDTQYF. CDR3 sequence (DNA): TGTGCCAGCAGTCGACTCGATAGCACAGATACGCAGTATTTT.

Only a few counts were recorded for this clonotype. The chain combines TRBV28 with TRBJ1-5; D is ambiguous. The CDR3 loop spans 15 amino acids. CDR1 and CDR2 (germline): MDHEN, SYDVKM. V lost 5 bases, J lost 3 bases, and 14 bases lay in between. The CDR3 DNA reads as TGTGCCAGCAGTCAAGGGTCCGGATACAATCAGCCCCAGCATTTT. Amino acids: CASSQGSGYNQPQHF.

Only a few counts were recorded for this clonotype. This rearrangement joins TRBV28 to TRBJ2-5, with a tentative D call TRBD1 (5 bases). The J call may be wrong; the DNA end is better matched by TRBJ2-7. The CDR3 is 14 residues long. Germline-derived CDR1 and CDR2 are MDHEN and SYDVKM. The CDR3, as DNA: TGTGCCAGCAGTCCAGGGCCGTTAAGCCACGAGCAGTACTTC. The encoded protein is CASSPGPLSHEQYF.

This chain connects TRBV5-6 to TRBJ2-5; 10 bases align to TRBD1. J lost 0 bases, V lost 3 bases, and 11 bases had no gene match. This CDR3 spans 18 amino acids. Germline lookup yields CDR1 SGHDT and CDR2 YYEEEE. CDR3: CASSWTPGQGWHQETQYF. Written as DNA, the CDR3 is TGTGCCAGCAGCTGGACACCGGGACAGGGGTGGCACCAAGAGACCCAGTACTTC.

The genes are TRBV5-1 and TRBJ2-1; unclear D gene. V was pared by 6 bases and J by 4 bases, with 5 bases between. The germline CDR1 and CDR2 sequences are SGHRS and YFSETQ. The CDR3 covers 11 residues. CDR3 loop: CASKQYNEQFF. In DNA form, the CDR3 reads TGCGCCAGCAAACAATACAATGAGCAGTTCTTC.